This T cell receptor (beta chain) originates from a study of T-cell reconstitution after alpha-beta-depleted transplantation in children. Unique molecular identifiers were built into the TCRbeta library. TCRdb independently ran MiXCR on the PCR reads; one entry per CDR3 protein. The sample includes about 500,000 distinct CDR3 sequences, approximately 32% of them seen just once. The germline V and J ends were trimmed by 5 bases and 0 bases, with 12 bases remaining between them. The CDR3 has 15 residues. Per the germline V gene, CDR1 is MNHNS and CDR2 is SASEGT. Sequenced material: PBMCs from the stem cell graft donor, taken from the stem cell graft. The chain is built from TRBV6-1 and TRBJ2-3; the D is unclear. The receptor was derived from a human donor who donated a stem cell graft to a child with aplastic anemia. The CDR3 DNA reads as TGTGCCAGCAGTCCCCGACGGCTTAGCACAGATACGCAGTATTTT. It yields the protein CASSPRRLSTDTQYF.